Below are 7 T cell receptor beta chains sequenced from a single sample in a study of PD-1 blockade in classical Hodgkin lymphoma. The assay was immunoSEQ multiplex PCR, and TCRdb's table has in-frame clones only and misses some. The sample includes approximately 19,000 clones, around 79% of them seen just once. Following autologous stem cell transplantation, relapse occurred in every patient, and exposure to brentuximab vedotin varied. The sequences come from peripheral blood mononuclear cells (PBMCs), collected before the second cycle of nivolumab. All receptors come from a human donor with classical Hodgkin lymphoma.

The chain couples TRBV10-1 to TRBJ1-1; possible D gene TRBD1, 5 bases. Germline-derived CDR1 and CDR2 are WNHNN and SYGVQD (reference sequence). The V and J ends lost 0 bases and 4 bases respectively, with 6 bases between them. CDR3 length equals 13 residues. The CDR3 DNA reads as TGCGCCAGCAGTGAGTCGGGGGGCACTGAAGCTTTCTTT. Its translation: CASSESGGTEAFF.

The chain links TRBV7-6 to TRBJ2-5; D possibly matches TRBD1 or TRBD2 (5 bases each). Germline CDR1 and CDR2: SGHVS and FNYEAQ. The length of the CDR3 is 14 residues. V dropped 1 base and J dropped 7 bases, with 13 bases sitting between them. The CDR3 DNA is TGTGCCAGCAGCTTAGACTGGGGGTTTGGGACCCAGTACTTC. The encoded protein is CASSLDWGFGTQYF.

The CDR3 loop reads CASSEGTGGETQYF. In nucleotides, the CDR3 is TGTGCCAGCAGTGAAGGAACTGGGGGAGAGACCCAGTACTTC. This chain uses TRBV2 with TRBJ2-5, with D tentatively TRBD1 or TRBD2 (5 bases each). The CDR3 runs 14 residues. CDR1 SNHLY and CDR2 FYNNEI come from the germline V gene. V lost 1 base to trimming and J lost 4 bases, with 10 bases between them.

The chain has TRBV5-1 and TRBJ1-6; D not certain. The V and J ends lost 2 bases and 9 bases respectively, with 12 bases between them. Germline CDR1 and CDR2: SGHRS and YFSETQ. CDR3 length: 14 residues. The CDR3 nucleotides are TGCGCCAGCAGCTTACGGCAGTCGGGTTCACCCCTCCACTTT. Translating gives CASSLRQSGSPLHF. The full variable domain, rest sourced from reference TRBV5-1 and TRBJ1-6, is KAGVTQTPRYLIKTRGQQVTLSCSPISGHRSVSWYQQTPGQGLQFLFEYFSETQRNKGNFPGRFSGRQFSNSRSEMNVSTLELGDSALYLCASSLRQSGSPLHFGNGTRLTVT.

V and J are TRBV21-1 and TRBJ2-2; the table's D call TRBD1 went unverified against the DNA. TRBV21-1 is noted as a pseudogene. The CDR3 extends over 17 amino acids. For the CDR3, the DNA is TGTGCCAGCAGCAAAGGTTCCCCTCAGGGGTCAGCCGGGGAGCTGTTTTTT. Protein sequence: CASSKGSPQGSAGELFF.

The V and J genes are TRBV6-5 and TRBJ2-1; tentatively, D is TRBD1 (5 bases). The germline CDR1 and CDR2 sequences are MNHEY and SVGAGI. The CDR3 runs to 15 residues. Trimming removed 6 bases from V and 5 bases from J, with 17 bases in between. The CDR3 spells CASRPPGSWNNEQFF. In DNA, the CDR3 is TGTGCCAGCAGACCCCCAGGGTCCTGGAACAATGAGCAGTTCTTC.

In this sample, this clone is large. The gene calls are TRBV6-5 and TRBJ2-2; D gene uncertain. The germline V and J ends were trimmed by 0 bases and 1 base, with 6 bases remaining between them. Germline values: CDR1 MNHEY, CDR2 SVGAGI. This CDR3 is built from 15 residues. CDR3 in amino acids: CASSYSKQNTGELFF. CDR3 nucleotide sequence: TGTGCCAGCAGTTACTCGAAACAGAACACCGGGGAGCTGTTTTTT.